A selection of T cell receptor beta chains follows, all from one sample in a study of T cell responses to AZD1222 COVID-19 vaccine. Libraries were prepared by immunoSEQ multiplex PCR; TCRdb keeps only in-frame clonotypes and omits some of them. The data show 150,000 or so clones, just under 95% seen once. The material sequenced was peripheral blood, taken on day 0 of AZD1222 vaccination. Source of these receptors: an adult in good health. Both conserved end residues are part of each CDR3. D genes are given only for firm matches. Only part of the rows carry a size: once, few, many, or a class if the clone is expanded.

cdr3_nt	cdr3_aa	j_call	clone_size	v_call	d_call
TGCAGCGTTGTGGGAGGGGGCCTGAGCACTGAAGCTTTCTTT	CSVVGGGLSTEAFF	TRBJ1-1	-	TRBV29-1	TRBD1
TGTGCCAGCAGCGTAGGAACTAGCGGGTACAATGAGCAGTTCTTC	CASSVGTSGYNEQFF	TRBJ2-1	-	TRBV9	TRBD2
TGTGCCAGCAGCTTAGTGCAGGCTGAAAAACTGTTTTTT	CASSLVQAEKLFF	TRBJ1-4	once	TRBV7-8	-
TGCGCCAGCAGCTTCTGGGACAGGGGGACGGTGCGAGGTGGCTACACCTTC	CASSFWDRGTVRGGYTF	TRBJ1-2	-	TRBV5-1	TRBD1
TGTGCCAGCAGCCAAGATCAGACTACCAGGGGTTCACCCCTCCACTTT	CASSQDQTTRGSPLHF	TRBJ1-6	-	TRBV4-2	-
TGTGCCATCAGTGACCCCAGCGGGGGCGCCTCCTACGAGCAGTACTTC	CAISDPSGGASYEQYF	TRBJ2-7	-	TRBV10-3	TRBD2
TGTGCCTGGAGTGTATCTCGCGTCGGCGTACTTCGGGGGCCCCAGCATTTT	CAWSVSRVGVLRGPQHF	TRBJ1-5	-	TRBV30	-
TGTGCCAGTAGCCTCTACCAGGGAAGCACAGATACGCAGTATTTT	CASSLYQGSTDTQYF	TRBJ2-3	-	TRBV19	-
TGCAGTGCCGCGGGGACAGGACGATTC	CSAAGTGRF	TRBJ2-7	-	TRBV20-1	TRBD1
TGTGCCAGCAGCTTTACAGGGACGAACACTGAAGCTTTCTTT	CASSFTGTNTEAFF	TRBJ1-1	-	TRBV5-4	-
TGTGCCAGCAGTTTAGGGTACTCTCAAGAGACCCAGTACTTC	CASSLGYSQETQYF	TRBJ2-5	-	TRBV28	-
TGTGCCAGCAGTGAGTTGGGAGCCGACTCTGGAAACACCATATATTTT	CASSELGADSGNTIYF	TRBJ1-3	once	TRBV2	-
TGTGCCAGCAGCAACACTTGGGGTGAACAGTACGAGCAGTACTTC	CASSNTWGEQYEQYF	TRBJ2-7	-	TRBV3-1/TRBV3-2	-
TGTGCCAGCAGCGTATCCCCCGGGGACTATGGCTACACCTTC	CASSVSPGDYGYTF	TRBJ1-2	-	TRBV9	-
TGCGCCAGCAGCCAAGAGCCGCACAGGGGCCGGGGGGACACCGGGGAGCTGTTTTTT	CASSQEPHRGRGDTGELFF	TRBJ2-2	-	TRBV4-3	-
TGCGCCTCCGCCCCAGGGAACACCGGGGAGCTGTTTTTT	CASAPGNTGELFF	TRBJ2-2	-	TRBV10-1	-
TGTGCCAGCAGCTTCAGAGGGGACGAAGCTTTCTTT	CASSFRGDEAFF	TRBJ1-1	-	TRBV7-9	-
TGTGCCAGCTCACCTGCTGGCATGGTCGATGAAGCTTTCTTT	CASSPAGMVDEAFF	TRBJ1-1	-	TRBV18	-
TGTGCCAGTAGAACCGGGACAACCGTCTCTGGAAACACCATATATTTT	CASRTGTTVSGNTIYF	TRBJ1-3	-	TRBV19	-
TGTGCCAGCTCAGGGGGCTCAGACTATGGCTACACCTTC	CASSGGSDYGYTF	TRBJ1-2	once	TRBV25-1	TRBD1
TGTGCCAGCCGAAGGGGCGGGGCCAACGTCCTGACTTTC	CASRRGGANVLTF	TRBJ2-6	-	TRBV19	-
TGTGCCAGCTCACCAGACAGAAGCTATGGCTACACCTTC	CASSPDRSYGYTF	TRBJ1-2	once	TRBV18	-
TGTGCCAGCACCCCAGGGGATGAAAACACTGAAGCTTTCTTT	CASTPGDENTEAFF	TRBJ1-1	-	TRBV7-8	-
TGCGCCAGCAGCCGCCGAGACGTCTTAAACACTGAAGCTTTCTTT	CASSRRDVLNTEAFF	TRBJ1-1	-	TRBV5-1	-
TGTGCTAGTGGTTTGGGAAAACCGTTGGGACAGTACAATGAGCAGTTCTTC	CASGLGKPLGQYNEQFF	TRBJ2-1	-	TRBV12-5	TRBD1
TGTGCCAGCAGTTTCTCGGGGGGGCGGGAGACCCAGTACTTC	CASSFSGGRETQYF	TRBJ2-5	-	TRBV27	TRBD2
TGTGCCAGTAGTGGGGGTTCTAGAAACACCATATATTTT	CASSGGSRNTIYF	TRBJ1-3	-	TRBV19	-
TGTGCCAGCAGCGCCCGGGACTCTGGAAACACCATATATTTT	CASSARDSGNTIYF	TRBJ1-3	-	TRBV7-8	-
TGTGCCTGGAGTACCGACAGGGCGGTCTATAATTCACCCCTCCACTTT	CAWSTDRAVYNSPLHF	TRBJ1-6	once	TRBV30	TRBD1
TGTGCCAGCACAACCGGGACAGGGGCCCCCGGGGAGCTGTTTTTT	CASTTGTGAPGELFF	TRBJ2-2	once	TRBV27	TRBD1
TGTGCCAGCACCGGAGGGGGGTCCCAGGTAGAGACCCAGTACTTC	CASTGGGSQVETQYF	TRBJ2-5	-	TRBV9	-
TGTGCCAGCAGTGTGGGACCTCCTAGCAATCAGCCCCAGCATTTT	CASSVGPPSNQPQHF	TRBJ1-5	once	TRBV27	-
TGTGCCAGCAGTTTATTGGGAACCCACTACGAGCAGTACTTC	CASSLLGTHYEQYF	TRBJ2-7	-	TRBV28	-
TGTGCCAGCAGCCACGACCACGGTGTTGCTCATTCACCCCTCCACTTT	CASSHDHGVAHSPLHF	TRBJ1-6	-	TRBV14	-
TGTGCCAGCAGCCCCCCCGACAGTAAAGGCTACGAGCAGTACTTC	CASSPPDSKGYEQYF	TRBJ2-7	-	TRBV3-1/TRBV3-2	-
TGTGCCTGGAGTGTACATGAAGGGCGCAGCTATGGCTACACCTTC	CAWSVHEGRSYGYTF	TRBJ1-2	-	TRBV30	-
TGCGCCAGCAGCCGACAGGGCATGGGTGGCGATGAGCAGTTCTTC	CASSRQGMGGDEQFF	TRBJ2-1	-	TRBV5-1	TRBD1
TGCGCCAGCAGCCAGGGGACACCTAGCAATCAGCCCCAGCATTTT	CASSQGTPSNQPQHF	TRBJ1-5	-	TRBV4-1	-
TGTGCCAGCAGTTTATCACTAGCGGGGGGTCCTTTAGAGACCCAGTACTTC	CASSLSLAGGPLETQYF	TRBJ2-5	-	TRBV27	TRBD2
TGTGCCAGCAGCCAAGATCGGATAAGGGAGGCAACTAATGAAAAACTGTTTTTT	CASSQDRIREATNEKLFF	TRBJ1-4	-	TRBV4-2	-
TGTGCCAGCAGCCAATCTCAGGTAGTGCTGTTTCAGCCCCAGCATTTT	CASSQSQVVLFQPQHF	TRBJ1-5	-	TRBV16	-
TGTGCCAGCTCACGACGGGAGGAGAACACTGAAGCTTTCTTT	CASSRREENTEAFF	TRBJ1-1	-	TRBV18	-
TGTGCCAGCAGTCGGACAACCACTAATGAAAAACTGTTTTTT	CASSRTTTNEKLFF	TRBJ1-4	-	TRBV2	-